Listed below are T cell receptor beta chains from one sample, sequenced in a study of blood T cell repertoires in COVID-19. The protocol was immunoSEQ multiplex PCR, while the TCRdb copy is restricted to in-frame clones and leaves out a portion. The data show hundreds of thousands of clones, with 65% to 85% seen just once and 4% held by the top ten. Specimen: peripheral blood. The receptors shown here come from a woman aged 35 to 49 with active or convalescent COVID-19. Both conserved end residues are part of each CDR3. D genes are given only for firm matches. Only part of the rows carry a size: once, few, many, or a class if the clone is expanded.

>.|TRBJ1-3|few|TRBV30
TGTGCCTGGAGTGTTGAGGGATTTGGAAACACCATATATTTT
CAWSVEGFGNTIYF
>.|TRBJ1-2|.|TRBV5-1
TGCGCCAGCAGCTTCGGCGGTAGCTCCATCTATGGCTACACCTTC
CASSFGGSSIYGYTF
>.|TRBJ1-4|.|TRBV9
TGTGCCAGCAGCGGGCCCCAGGGAAGGGATGAAAAACTGTTTTTT
CASSGPQGRDEKLFF
>.|TRBJ1-3|.|TRBV10-3
TGTGCCATCAGTGAGTCGATGACAGCCTCTGGAAACACCATATATTTT
CAISESMTASGNTIYF
>TRBD1|TRBJ2-7|.|TRBV9
TGTGCCAGCAGCTCCGGACAGGCTGAGCAGTACTTC
CASSSGQAEQYF
>TRBD2|TRBJ2-3|.|TRBV18
TGTGCCAGCTCACCACTCGCGGGGGGAGATACGCAGTATTTT
CASSPLAGGDTQYF
>.|TRBJ2-1|.|TRBV19
TGTGCCAGTAGTCCGGGGAGTAACAATGAGCAGTTCTTC
CASSPGSNNEQFF
>.|TRBJ1-4|.|TRBV30
TGTGCCTGGACGGCGGGGGGGGACCAAAAACTGTTTTTT
CAWTAGGDQKLFF
>.|TRBJ1-3|.|TRBV5-1
TGCGCCAGCAGCCCGGCCCCTCGGGGGGGAAACACCATATATTTT
CASSPAPRGGNTIYF
>TRBD1|TRBJ1-5|.|TRBV18
TGTGCCAGCTCACCCGGGACAGGGGGTAGCAATCAGCCCCAGCATTTT
CASSPGTGGSNQPQHF
>TRBD1|TRBJ1-2|.|TRBV29-1
TGCAGCGTTGAGAGGGGGCAGAGCAGTGGCTACACCTTC
CSVERGQSSGYTF
>.|TRBJ2-3|.|TRBV19
TGTGCCAGTAGTACAGGACACACAGATACGCAGTATTTT
CASSTGHTDTQYF
>.|TRBJ1-2|.|TRBV3-1/TRBV3-2
TGTGCCAGCAGCCCCTGGACAGCGGACTTCGGCTACACCTTC
CASSPWTADFGYTF
>TRBD2|TRBJ2-3|many|TRBV4-2
TGTGCCAGCAGCCAAGCGGGACTAGCGGGGGGGTACACAGATACGCAGTATTTT
CASSQAGLAGGYTDTQYF
>TRBD1|TRBJ2-5|.|TRBV2
TGTGCCAGCAGGTCAGGGGGACGTCAAGGGACCCAGTACTTC
CASRSGGRQGTQYF
>.|TRBJ1-1|.|TRBV28
TGTGCCAGCATCCCGCCCAGGTACACTGAAGCTTTCTTT
CASIPPRYTEAFF
>TRBD1|TRBJ2-2|.|TRBV2
TGTGCCAGCAGTCAGGGGGCACCCGGGGAGCTGTTTTTT
CASSQGAPGELFF
>TRBD1|TRBJ1-1|.|TRBV27
TGTGCCAGCTATGCGACAGGGAGGACTGAAGCTTTCTTT
CASYATGRTEAFF
>TRBD1|TRBJ2-5|many|TRBV7-9
TGTGCCAGCAGAGGACAGGGTGGCGGAGAGACCCAGTACTTC
CASRGQGGGETQYF
>.|TRBJ1-5|.|TRBV18
TGTGCCAGCTCAAGAGGGGGACCGGATCAGCCCCAGCATTTT
CASSRGGPDQPQHF
>TRBD2|TRBJ2-3|.|TRBV5-1
TGCGCCAGCAGCTTGGGACTAGCGGGGTCGAAAACAGATACGCAGTATTTT
CASSLGLAGSKTDTQYF
>TRBD1|TRBJ1-3|.|TRBV9
TGTGCCAGCAGCGCAGAGGGACAGGCGGCTGGAAACACCATATATTTT
CASSAEGQAAGNTIYF
>.|TRBJ2-1|once|TRBV6-1
TGTGCCAGCACTGAAGATGGAAGACTCAACAATGAGCAGTTCTTC
CASTEDGRLNNEQFF
>.|TRBJ2-5|.|TRBV7-2
TGTGCCAGCAGCTTAGGGTGGGGGCGCGCCCCCCAAGAGACCCAGTACTTC
CASSLGWGRAPQETQYF
>TRBD2|TRBJ2-3|.|TRBV6-1
TGTGCCAGCAGTGAATGGGAGGGGACAGATACGCAGTATTTT
CASSEWEGTDTQYF
>.|TRBJ1-4|.|TRBV7-2
TGTGCCAGCAGGAGGACAGCAACTAATGAAAAACTGTTTTTT
CASRRTATNEKLFF
>.|TRBJ2-1|.|TRBV11-2
TGTGCCACCCTCGGTGGGGGGGCCCCCAATGAGCAGTTCTTC
CATLGGGAPNEQFF
>.|TRBJ1-4|.|TRBV12-5
TGTGCTAGTGGTTTGGTTTCACAGGGATCAAAACTGTTTTTT
CASGLVSQGSKLFF
>.|TRBJ2-1|few|TRBV6-5
TGTGCCAGCAGTTACGCAGGGCATGAGCAGTTCTTC
CASSYAGHEQFF
>.|TRBJ1-1|.|TRBV5-1
TGCGCCAGCAGCCCCGGACAGCCACGGCGGTACACTGAAGCTTTCTTT
CASSPGQPRRYTEAFF
>.|TRBJ2-3|.|TRBV5-1
TGCGCCAGCAGCTTTTCTTCAGATACGCAGTATTTT
CASSFSSDTQYF
>.|TRBJ2-7|.|TRBV10-1
TGCGCCAGCAGTGATGGAACAGGGCGGACCTACGAGCAGTACTTC
CASSDGTGRTYEQYF
>TRBD1|TRBJ1-2|.|TRBV19
TGTGCCAGTAGTACTCTCCAGGGGGCTGACGGCTACACCTTC
CASSTLQGADGYTF
>TRBD2|TRBJ2-2|few|TRBV11-2
TGTGCCAGCAGCCCGGGACTAGGCGCCACCGGGGAGCTGTTTTTT
CASSPGLGATGELFF
>.|TRBJ1-2|.|TRBV7-6
TGTGCCAGCAGCTTAGGTGGCCTTCGGGAGTATGGCTACACCTTC
CASSLGGLREYGYTF
>TRBD1|TRBJ1-1|.|TRBV9
TGTGCCAGCAGCGTCCACCTCGGGACAGGGTTCACTGAAGCTTTCTTT
CASSVHLGTGFTEAFF
>TRBD1|TRBJ1-2|.|TRBV28
TGTGCCAGCAACCTACTCGGGACAGGGTACACCTTC
CASNLLGTGYTF
>.|TRBJ1-5|.|TRBV4-1
TGCGCCAGCAGCCAAGGAATGGGGCAGGGTAATCAGCCCCAGCATTTT
CASSQGMGQGNQPQHF
>.|TRBJ2-4|.|TRBV12-3/TRBV12-4
TGTGCCAGCAGTCCGACTAGGGGCGACATTCAGTACTTC
CASSPTRGDIQYF
>TRBD1|TRBJ1-4|.|TRBV19
TGTGCCAGTACCGCAACCGACAGGGTGGTGGAAAAACTGTTTTTT
CASTATDRVVEKLFF
>TRBD2|TRBJ2-3|once|TRBV30
TGTGCCGTCCGACTAGCGAGAGGGGCAGATACGCAGTATTTT
CAVRLARGADTQYF
>.|TRBJ1-1|.|TRBV6-5
TGTGCCAGCAGCCAATTTGGCAGGGTAAACACTGAAGCTTTCTTT
CASSQFGRVNTEAFF
>.|TRBJ2-7|once|TRBV5-4
TGTGCCAGCAGCTTCCGGACTGCTACCTACGAGCAGTACTTC
CASSFRTATYEQYF